The 14 T cell receptor beta chains below were found in one sample sequenced in a study of OX40 agonist ivuxolimab in advanced cancers. Libraries were prepared by immunoSEQ multiplex PCR; TCRdb keeps only in-frame clonotypes and omits some of them. The repertoire holds around 61,000 clones, with roughly 80% as singletons. Sequenced here: CD4+ or CD8+ T cells sorted from blood, sampled in a trial of the OX40 agonist ivuxolimab. The receptor source for this set is an adult with an advanced solid tumor such as melanoma, head and neck, liver or kidney cancer.

This sequence joins TRBV9 and TRBJ1-1; 7 bases are shared with TRBD1. V was clipped by 5 bases and J by 0 bases; unmatched bases: 13. The germline gives CDR1 SGDLS, CDR2 YYNGEE. This CDR3 has 17 amino acids. Here the CDR3 reads CASSTNRDRPMNTEAFF. Here the CDR3 DNA reads TGTGCCAGCAGTACGAATCGGGACAGACCCATGAACACTGAAGCTTTCTTT.

The DNA for the CDR3 is TGTGCCAGCAGCTCCCGACAGGGGGGTTACTATGGCTACACCTTC. Translation gives CASSSRQGGYYGYTF. The chain has TRBV13 and TRBJ1-2, with 9 bases lining up with TRBD1. This CDR3 region has 15 residues. Germline V gene sequence: CDR1 PRHDT, CDR2 FYEKMQ (reference sequence). Trimming at V came to 4 bases and at J to 3 bases, leaving 6 bases not matched to a gene.

J is TRBJ2-3 and V is TRBV11-2; tentative D call: TRBD2 (5 bases). V dropped 1 base and J dropped 5 bases, with 10 bases sitting between them. The CDR3 totals 14 residues. Germline CDR1 is SGHAT and CDR2 is FQNNGV. Here the CDR3 DNA reads TGTGCCAGCAGCTTAGCAGGAGGAGTAGATACGCAGTATTTT. Its translation: CASSLAGGVDTQYF.

V usage is TRBV6-6 and J usage is TRBJ2-5; D is perhaps TRBD2 (6 bases). The CDR3 covers 15 residues. V lost 4 bases and J 1 base, leaving 13 bases between the germline ends. Germline lookup yields CDR1 MNHNY and CDR2 SVGAGI (reference sequence). CDR3 in amino acids: CASSFLSGGQETQYF. The DNA for the CDR3 is TGTGCCAGCAGTTTTCTTTCCGGGGGCCAAGAGACCCAGTACTTC.

A few counts support this clone. V usage is TRBV5-1 and J usage is TRBJ1-6; 7 bases agree with TRBD1. V lost 2 bases, J lost 4 bases, and 6 bases stayed unmatched. Germline V lookup: CDR1 SGHRS, CDR2 YFSETQ. This CDR3 contains 16 residues. The CDR3 bases are TGCGCCAGCAGCTTAGACCGGGACAGTTATAATTCACCCCTCCACTTT. Residues: CASSLDRDSYNSPLHF.

The chain recombines TRBV29-1 with TRBJ1-5, with TRBD1 matching over 8 bases. The CDR3 spans 13 residues. Trimming took 4 bases from V and 6 from J; bases not matched to a gene: 5. Looked up from germline, CDR1 is SQVTM and CDR2 is ANQGSEA. For the CDR3, the DNA is TGCAGCGTTGGGACAGGGCGCACTCAGCCCCAGCATTTT. Encoded protein: CSVGTGRTQPQHF.

The chain combines TRBV11-2 with TRBJ2-5; 10 bases fit TRBD2. The J segment lost 4 bases and the V segment lost 2 bases, leaving 10 bases of the junction unmatched. The germline V gene has CDR1 SGHAT and CDR2 FQNNGV. The CDR3 totals 17 residues. The CDR3 protein is CASSLLLAGVEGETQYF. CDR3 in DNA: TGTGCCAGCAGCTTATTGCTAGCGGGAGTCGAGGGAGAGACCCAGTACTTC.

The table lists this clone with a count of one. J is TRBJ2-7 and V is TRBV28; D may be TRBD1 or TRBD2 (5 bases each). This CDR3 region has 13 residues. V was cut by 6 bases and J by 2 bases, with 11 bases left in between. Germline lookup yields CDR1 MDHEN and CDR2 SYDVKM. The CDR3 region is CASRYPGPYEQYF. The CDR3 region has the DNA TGTGCCAGCAGGTACCCGGGACCCTACGAGCAGTACTTC.

The chain uses TRBV7-3 and TRBJ2-2; D unclear. The CDR3 runs 13 residues. Trimming left V 5 bases short and J 2 bases short, with 6 bases between. Germline CDR1 reads SGHTA; CDR2 reads FQGTGA. The CDR3: CASSPRNTGELFF. For the CDR3, the DNA is TGTGCCAGCAGCCCGCGTAACACCGGGGAGCTGTTTTTT.

This sequence joins TRBV5-5 and TRBJ2-2; D might be TRBD2 (6 bases). V was trimmed by 5 bases and J by 2 bases, leaving 10 bases between them. CDR1 and CDR2 from the germline V gene are SGHKS and YYEKEE (reference sequence). The CDR3 runs to 14 residues. The CDR3 sequence is CASSSSANTGELFF. The CDR3 region has the DNA TGTGCCAGCAGTTCTAGCGCCAACACCGGGGAGCTGTTTTTT.

This clone was picked up one time. The gene calls are TRBV5-6 and TRBJ1-2, with no clear D. Deletions cut 4 bases from V and 8 bases from J, with 18 bases between. CDR1 SGHDT and CDR2 YYEEEE come from the germline V gene. The CDR3 loop spans 14 amino acids. The CDR3 DNA is TGTGCCAGCAGCACAAACTTTGGGATTAAGGGCTACACCTTC. It specifies CASSTNFGIKGYTF.

The V gene is TRBV10-3, the J gene TRBJ1-4, with D possibly matching TRBD1 (5 bases). The CDR3 loop spans 16 amino acids. Trimming pared 5 bases from V and 4 bases from J, leaving 17 bases between. Germline loops: CDR1 ENHRY, CDR2 SYGVKD. Written as DNA, the CDR3 is TGTGCCATCAGTCTGACCCCGACAGACAATAATGAAAAACTGTTTTTT. Its protein is CAISLTPTDNNEKLFF.

Note on this clone: The final CDR3 position lacks the conserved phenylalanine or tryptophan, pointing to a likely read error. The DNA is left out, because the CDR3 cannot be placed on it with certainty; the CDR3 is given as TCRdb lists it. The rearrangement joins TRBV7-2 to TRBJ2-7; the table's D call of TRBD2 was not tested on the DNA. 16 amino acids form the CDR3, both terminal residues included. In germline, CDR1 is SGHTA, CDR2 FQGNSA. CDR3 residues: CASSLQGGGAFLGFSL.

V gene TRBV29-1 combines with J gene TRBJ2-2; D might be TRBD2 (6 bases). The CDR3 runs 14 residues. V lost 3 bases and J 7 bases, leaving 15 bases between the germline ends. CDR1 and CDR2 (germline): SQVTM, ANQGSEA. The DNA for the CDR3 is TGCAGCGTTGAGGCAAACCCGGGGGTCGGGGAGCTGTTTTTT. It translates to CSVEANPGVGELFF.